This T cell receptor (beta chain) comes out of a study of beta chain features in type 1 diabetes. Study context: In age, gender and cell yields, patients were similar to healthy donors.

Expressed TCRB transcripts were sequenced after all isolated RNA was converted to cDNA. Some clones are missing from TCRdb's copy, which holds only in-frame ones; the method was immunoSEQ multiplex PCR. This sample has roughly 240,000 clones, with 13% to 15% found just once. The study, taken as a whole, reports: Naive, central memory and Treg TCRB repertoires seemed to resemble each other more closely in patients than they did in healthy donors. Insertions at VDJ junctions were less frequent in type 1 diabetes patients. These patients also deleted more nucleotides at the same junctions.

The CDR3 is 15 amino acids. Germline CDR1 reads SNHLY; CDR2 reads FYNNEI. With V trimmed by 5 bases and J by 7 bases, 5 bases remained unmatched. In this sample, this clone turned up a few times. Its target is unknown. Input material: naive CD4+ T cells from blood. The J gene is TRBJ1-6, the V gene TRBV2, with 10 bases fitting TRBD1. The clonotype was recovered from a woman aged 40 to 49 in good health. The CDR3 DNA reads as TGTGCCAGCAGTCCCGGGACAGGGGTGAATTCACCCCTCCACTTT. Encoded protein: CASSPGTGVNSPLHF.